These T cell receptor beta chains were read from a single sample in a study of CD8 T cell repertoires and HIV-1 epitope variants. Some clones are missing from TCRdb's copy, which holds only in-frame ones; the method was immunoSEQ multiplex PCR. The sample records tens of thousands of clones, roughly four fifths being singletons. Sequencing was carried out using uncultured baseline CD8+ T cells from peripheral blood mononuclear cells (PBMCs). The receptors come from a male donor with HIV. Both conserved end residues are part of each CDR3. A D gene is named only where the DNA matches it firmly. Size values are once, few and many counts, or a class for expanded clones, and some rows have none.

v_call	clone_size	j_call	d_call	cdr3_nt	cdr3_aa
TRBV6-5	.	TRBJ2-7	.	TGTGCCAGCAGGACCCGGGGGGAGCAGTACTTC	CASRTRGEQYF
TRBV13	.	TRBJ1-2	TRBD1	TGTGCCAGCAGCTCCGGGACAGCTAACTATGGCTACACCTTC	CASSSGTANYGYTF
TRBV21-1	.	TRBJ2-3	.	TGTGCCAGCAGCAAAAAGACGGCGGGAGGTAGCACAGATACGCAGTATTTT	CASSKKTAGGSTDTQYF
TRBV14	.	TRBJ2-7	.	TGTGCCAGCAGCCAAGTTTTAAGCTTCGGCGAGCAGTACTTC	CASSQVLSFGEQYF
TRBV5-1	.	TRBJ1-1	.	TGCGCCAGCATCGGGGGAGAGACAAAAGCTTTCTTT	CASIGGETKAFF
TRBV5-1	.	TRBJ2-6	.	TGCGCCAGCAGCTTGGAACCGTTCTCTGGGGCCAACGTCCTGACTTTC	CASSLEPFSGANVLTF
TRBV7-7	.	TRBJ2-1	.	TGTGCCAGCAGCCGTCAGGGGATTAGGAATGAGCAGTTCTTC	CASSRQGIRNEQFF
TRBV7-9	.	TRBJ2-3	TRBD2	TGTGCCAGCAGCTTTAGCGGGGGGGCAGATACGCAGTATTTT	CASSFSGGADTQYF
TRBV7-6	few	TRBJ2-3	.	TGTGCCAGCAGCTTACTTAGCCTAGATACGCAGTATTTT	CASSLLSLDTQYF
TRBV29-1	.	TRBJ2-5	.	TGCAGCGTTGTGGGGTCTTTCGGTGGGACCCAGTACTTC	CSVVGSFGGTQYF